The next 32 T cell receptor beta chains were all read from a single sample in a study of cytotoxic CD8 clonotypes in ibrutinib-treated CLL. Sequenced by immunoSEQ multiplex PCR; TCRdb stores in-frame clones only, minus some. The sample has about 140,000 clones; about 80% are singletons. The sample was PBMCs, taken after 12 months of ibrutinib treatment. The receptors originated from a human donor with chronic lymphocytic leukemia.

The rearrangement links TRBV5-1 to TRBJ2-2; 7 bases line up with TRBD1. The CDR3 is 16 amino acids. Unmatched junction bases numbered 10, after V lost 4 bases and J lost 4 bases. The germline gives CDR1 SGHRS, CDR2 YFSETQ. CDR3 DNA sequence: TGCGCCAGCAGCCCGGCACCAGGGGGTAGCACCGGGGAGCTGTTTTTT. Encoded protein: CASSPAPGGSTGELFF.

For this clone: The same CDR3 arises from other DNA sequences in this sample as well. V gene TRBV28 combines with J gene TRBJ2-3; D ambiguous. The germline V and J ends were trimmed by 6 bases and 2 bases, with 3 bases remaining between them. Germline V gene sequence: CDR1 MDHEN, CDR2 SYDVKM. The CDR3 is made up of 11 amino acids. CDR3 sequence: CASSSTDTQYF. CDR3 coding DNA: TGTGCCAGCAGCTCCACAGATACGCAGTATTTT.

The chain carries TRBV14 and TRBJ2-7; unclear D gene. V lost 5 bases and J lost 2, with 16 bases in between. The CDR3 spans 15 residues. The germline CDR1 and CDR2 sequences are SGHDN and FVKESK. CDR3 DNA sequence: TGTGCCAGCAGCATCGTACGAATCCCCCCCTACGAGCAGTACTTC. Translated, it gives CASSIVRIPPYEQYF. Variable domain in full (rest from reference TRBV14 and TRBJ2-7): EAGVTQFPSHSVIEKGQTVTLRCDPISGHDNLYWYRRVMGKEIKFLLHFVKESKQDESGMPNNRFLAERTGGTYSTLKVQPAELEDSGVYFCASSIVRIPPYEQYFGPGTRLTVT.

This chain uses TRBV19 with TRBJ2-2, with unresolved D. The CDR3 has 13 residues. Trimming removed 7 bases at V and 5 bases at J, with 11 bases between. Germline assignment: CDR1 LNHDA and CDR2 SQIVND (reference sequence). Written as DNA, the CDR3 is TGTGCCAGTACCACCCAGGTGACCGGGGAGCTGTTTTTT. Translating it yields CASTTQVTGELFF.

V is TRBV7-8 and J is TRBJ1-2, with 7 nucleotides matching TRBD1. CDR1 is SGHVS and CDR2 is FQNEAQ in the germline V gene. The CDR3 loop spans 14 amino acids. After removal of 3 bases from V and 8 bases from J, the junction contained 9 bases not matched to a gene. For the CDR3, the DNA is TGTGCCAGCAGCTTCGGAGAGGGGGCCGGGGGCTACACCTTC. Amino acids: CASSFGEGAGGYTF.

The chain carries TRBV9 and TRBJ1-4; D call uncertain. From germline, CDR1 is SGDLS and CDR2 YYNGEE. This CDR3 has 15 amino acids. V was pared by 1 base and J by 4 bases, with 11 bases between. CDR3 nucleotide sequence: TGTGCCAGCAGCGTAAGTCCGGTTCTTAATGAAAAACTGTTTTTT. It codes for CASSVSPVLNEKLFF.

This clone has a handful of counts. V and J are TRBV7-8 and TRBJ1-2; 7 bases fit TRBD1. After removal of 4 bases from V and 6 bases from J, the junction contained 5 bases not matched to a gene. The CDR3 consists of 13 residues. Germline values: CDR1 SGHVS, CDR2 FQNEAQ. CDR3 sequence (DNA): TGTGCCAGCAGCTCGACAGGGAGGAATGGCTACACCTTC. This codes for CASSSTGRNGYTF.

The V and J genes are TRBV19 and TRBJ2-7; 8 bases line up with TRBD1. The CDR3 runs 15 residues. From germline, CDR1 is LNHDA and CDR2 SQIVND (reference sequence). The junction had 7 bases not matched to a gene; V was cut back by 5 bases and J by 1 base. Written as DNA, the CDR3 is TGTGCCAGTAGTCACGGGACAGGAGTATCCTACGAGCAGTACTTC. Translating gives CASSHGTGVSYEQYF.

J is TRBJ2-5 and V is TRBV7-2, with a tentative D call TRBD2 (6 bases). Per germline, CDR1 SGHTA and CDR2 FQGNSA. V lost 7 bases to trimming and J lost 9 bases, with 15 bases between them. The CDR3 runs to 12 residues. The CDR3 loop reads CASTPGREAQYF. The DNA for the CDR3 is TGTGCCAGCACCCCCGGGCGGGAAGCCCAGTACTTC.

Details on this clone: Other DNA sequences within the sample encode an identical CDR3. V and J are TRBV5-5 and TRBJ2-7, with a weak D call TRBD1 (5 bases). Germline V gene sequence: CDR1 SGHKS, CDR2 YYEKEE (reference sequence). The CDR3 contains 14 residues. V dropped 0 bases and J dropped 4 bases, with 11 bases sitting between them. DNA of the CDR3: TGTGCCAGCAGCTTGGGGCAGGGATCTTACGAGCAGTACTTC. Translation: CASSLGQGSYEQYF.

This rearrangement joins TRBV11-1 to TRBJ2-3, with D unclear. There are 13 residues in the CDR3. V lost 7 bases and J 2 bases, leaving 10 bases between the germline ends. In germline, CDR1 is SGHAT, CDR2 FQDESV (reference sequence). Here the CDR3 reads CASNGRATDTQYF. In DNA, the CDR3 is TGTGCCAGCAACGGTAGGGCCACAGATACGCAGTATTTT.

The CDR3 DNA reads TGTGCCAGCAGTTTAACAGGGGACTACTCTAACTATGGCTACACCTTC. It is translated as CASSLTGDYSNYGYTF. The chain carries TRBV28 and TRBJ1-2, with 7 bases aligning to TRBD1. V gave up 2 bases and J gave up 0 bases; unmatched junction bases: 6. Germline values: CDR1 MDHEN, CDR2 SYDVKM. CDR3 size: 16 residues.

J is TRBJ2-1 and V is TRBV28; the match to TRBD2 covers 8 bases. This CDR3 is built from 14 residues. Germline trimming cut 4 bases from V and 6 bases from J; bases unmatched to any gene: 5. CDR1 MDHEN and CDR2 SYDVKM come from the germline V gene. The CDR3 region has the DNA TGTGCCAGCAGTTCGGGACTAGTGCGCAATGAGCAGTTCTTC. Protein: CASSSGLVRNEQFF. Variable domain in full (rest from reference TRBV28 and TRBJ2-1): DVKVTQSSRYLVKRTGEKVFLECVQDMDHENMFWYRQDPGLGLRLIYFSYDVKMKEKGDIPEGYSVSREKKERFSLILESASTNQTSMYLCASSSGLVRNEQFFGPGTRLTVL.

V gene TRBV21-1 combines with J gene TRBJ2-6; TRBD1 reflects the table's D call only, with no check against the DNA. TRBV21-1 is a pseudogene. This CDR3 contains 19 residues. The CDR3 nucleotides are TGTGCCAGCGGTCAGAGCAACAGGGGGCGCCTCTCTGGGGCCAACGTCCTGACTTTC. This translates into CASGQSNRGRLSGANVLTF.

V and J are TRBV28 and TRBJ2-7, with D maybe TRBD2 (5 bases). The CDR3 spans 14 residues. Germline values: CDR1 MDHEN, CDR2 SYDVKM. V was shortened by 4 bases and J by 1 base, with 11 bases between the two germline ends. This chain's CDR3 is CASSYPLGSYEQYF. The CDR3 nucleotides are TGTGCCAGCAGTTACCCACTAGGGTCCTACGAGCAGTACTTC.

This clone was seen once. This chain links TRBV18 with TRBJ1-4, with a weak D call TRBD1 (6 bases). The germline V and J ends were trimmed by 3 bases and 0 bases, with 14 bases remaining between them. Looked up from germline, CDR1 is KGHSH and CDR2 is LQKENI. The CDR3 is 17 amino acids. The CDR3 nucleotides are TGTGCCAGCTCACCGAACCAAAGACAGGCAACTAATGAAAAACTGTTTTTT. This translates into CASSPNQRQATNEKLFF.

V gene TRBV4-3 combines with J gene TRBJ2-3; 7 bases align to TRBD2. CDR1 LGHNA and CDR2 YSLEER come from the germline V gene. CDR3 length equals 16 residues. V shed 4 bases, J shed 0 bases, and the junction held 7 bases outside the gene matches. CDR3 bases: TGCGCCAGCAGCCGAGCGGGAACTCATAGCACAGATACGCAGTATTTT. It encodes CASSRAGTHSTDTQYF.

The rearrangement uses TRBV29-1 and TRBJ1-1, with D possibly matching TRBD1 (5 bases). V was pared by 8 bases and J by 1 base, with 20 bases between. CDR3 length: 15 residues. CDR1 SQVTM and CDR2 ANQGSEA come from the germline V gene. The CDR3 DNA reads as TGCAGCACCAGTCGGGGGATGGGAGGGAACACTGAAGCTTTCTTT. Amino acids: CSTSRGMGGNTEAFF.

This clone was seen a few times. The CDR3 DNA sequence: TGTGCCAGTAGTATACCCCGACCAAACCGGGACAATGAGCAGTTCTTC. Its protein is CASSIPRPNRDNEQFF. The chain couples TRBV19 to TRBJ2-1; no firm D call. The CDR3 is 16 amino acids. Trimming took off 2 bases at V and 5 bases at J, with 16 bases between the two ends. Per germline, CDR1 LNHDA and CDR2 SQIVND (reference sequence).

This sequence joins TRBV5-6 and TRBJ2-1, with D perhaps matching TRBD1 (7 bases). V shed 1 base and J shed 0 bases, with 11 bases lying between them. Germline V gene data show CDR1 as SGHDT and CDR2 as YYEEEE. The CDR3 runs 16 residues. CDR3 in amino acids: CASSLSGGSSYNEQFF. Written as DNA, the CDR3 is TGTGCCAGCAGCTTGTCAGGGGGGAGCTCCTACAATGAGCAGTTCTTC.

CDR3 DNA sequence: TGTGCCAGCAGTGACTTTCGACAGGGCACGTCCTATAATTCACCCCTCCACTTT. Residues: CASSDFRQGTSYNSPLHF. This sequence joins TRBV2 and TRBJ1-6; 7 nucleotides align to TRBD1. CDR3 length: 18 amino acids. Germline V CDR1 and CDR2: SNHLY, FYNNEI. J was trimmed by 1 base and V by 3 bases; bases with no gene match: 9. Using reference TRBV2 and TRBJ1-6 for the parts outside the CDR3, the full variable domain is EPEVTQTPSHQVTQMGQEVILRCVPISNHLYFYWYRQILGQKVEFLVSFYNNEISEKSEIFDDQFSVERPDGSNFTLKIRSTKLEDSAMYFCASSDFRQGTSYNSPLHFGNGTRLTVT.

V and J are TRBV30 and TRBJ2-3; 12 bases are shared with TRBD2. The V segment lost 3 bases and the J segment 0 bases; nucleotides outside the gene matches: 7. The CDR3 extends over 17 amino acids. The germline gives CDR1 GTSNPN, CDR2 SVGIG (reference sequence). The CDR3 bases are TGTGCCTGGAGCGGACTAGCGGGGCGGATTAGCACAGATACGCAGTATTTT. It specifies CAWSGLAGRISTDTQYF.

V usage is TRBV2 and J usage is TRBJ2-1; 7 bases line up with TRBD2. This CDR3 contains 14 residues. Germline V gene data show CDR1 as SNHLY and CDR2 as FYNNEI. Germline trimming cut 8 bases from V and 9 bases from J; bases unmatched to any gene: 13. In nucleotides, the CDR3 is TGTGCCAGCGTGATTCTAGGACTAGTCGGTGAGCAGTTCTTC. This sequence encodes CASVILGLVGEQFF. Drawing the rest from reference TRBV2 and TRBJ2-1, the complete variable domain is EPEVTQTPSHQVTQMGQEVILRCVPISNHLYFYWYRQILGQKVEFLVSFYNNEISEKSEIFDDQFSVERPDGSNFTLKIRSTKLEDSAMYFCASVILGLVGEQFFGPGTRLTVL.

The J gene is TRBJ2-3, the V gene TRBV5-1, with TRBD2 identical over 11 bases. The CDR3 totals 15 residues. CDR1 is SGHRS and CDR2 is YFSETQ in the germline V gene. With 4 bases clipped from V and 5 bases from J, the junction kept 6 bases outside the gene matches. CDR3: CASSMTSGIGDTQYF. The CDR3 DNA follows: TGCGCCAGCAGCATGACTAGCGGGATAGGAGATACGCAGTATTTT. The full variable domain, rest sourced from reference TRBV5-1 and TRBJ2-3, is KAGVTQTPRYLIKTRGQQVTLSCSPISGHRSVSWYQQTPGQGLQFLFEYFSETQRNKGNFPGRFSGRQFSNSRSEMNVSTLELGDSALYLCASSMTSGIGDTQYFGPGTRLTVL.

This clone was counted a single time. At one end the junction does not follow the germline gene, possibly because of a read error. The rearrangement links TRBV7-2 to TRBJ1-2, with D maybe TRBD1 (5 bases). This CDR3 has 15 amino acids. Germline lookup yields CDR1 SGHTA and CDR2 FQGNSA. Written as DNA, the CDR3 is TGTGCCAGCAGCCTAGCTACCGGGGGGATCTATGGCTACACCTTC. Translation gives CASSLATGGIYGYTF.

This chain connects TRBV5-8 to TRBJ2-1; TRBD2 matches 12 bases. The V gene's germline CDR1 is SGHTS and CDR2 YDEGEE. V lost 3 bases and J lost 10; bases outside the gene matches: 11. The CDR3 is made up of 16 amino acids. CDR3 sequence: CASSWDASGGAREQFF. In nucleotides, the CDR3 is TGTGCCAGCAGCTGGGATGCTAGCGGGGGGGCCCGAGAGCAGTTCTTC.

V and J are TRBV13 and TRBJ2-3; D gene uncertain. Trimming took off 2 bases at V and 0 bases at J, with 3 bases between the two ends. Germline assignment: CDR1 PRHDT and CDR2 FYEKMQ (reference sequence). This CDR3 contains 13 residues. The CDR3 reads CASSLFSTDTQYF. The CDR3 bases are TGTGCCAGCAGCTTATTTAGCACAGATACGCAGTATTTT. Drawing the rest from reference TRBV13 and TRBJ2-3, the complete variable domain is AAGVIQSPRHLIKEKRETATLKCYPIPRHDTVYWYQQGPGQDPQFLISFYEKMQSDKGSIPDRFSAQQFSDYHSELNMSSLELGDSALYFCASSLFSTDTQYFGPGTRLTVL.

The J gene is TRBJ2-1, the V gene TRBV18, with 12 positions matching TRBD1. The CDR3 sequence is 15 residues long. Losses at the gene ends were 3 bases for V and 7 bases for J; bases not matched to a gene: 4. Germline CDR1 is KGHSH and CDR2 is LQKENI. CDR3 coding DNA: TGTGCCAGCTCACCGGGACAGGGGGCGCGGAATGAGCAGTTCTTC. Its protein product is CASSPGQGARNEQFF.

The chain couples TRBV14 to TRBJ2-5; D is ambiguous. Germline assignment: CDR1 SGHDN and CDR2 FVKESK. V was cut by 2 bases and J by 1 base, with 8 bases left in between. This CDR3 spans 14 amino acids. CDR3 bases: TGTGCCAGCAGCCAATCTGGCAGCCAAGAGACCCAGTACTTC. It translates to CASSQSGSQETQYF.

With respect to this clone: A read error may account for a junction end that differs from germline. CDR3 sequence reads: CASSLTGTTDTQYF. Written as DNA, the CDR3 is TGTGCTAGCAGCCTCACGGGGACCACAGATACGCAGTATTTT. V and J are TRBV7-7 and TRBJ2-3; D assignment may be TRBD1 or TRBD2 (5 bases each). CDR3 length equals 14 residues. CDR1 is SSHAT, CDR2 FNYEAQ, per germline (reference sequence).

The chain recombines TRBV27 with TRBJ2-7; 10 bases line up with TRBD1. Germline CDR1 MNHEY, CDR2 SMNVEV (reference sequence). Germline trimming cut 5 bases from V and 7 bases from J; bases unmatched to any gene: 11. CDR3 size: 15 residues. The CDR3 reads CASSPGTGAVREQYF. The CDR3, as DNA: TGTGCCAGCAGTCCTGGGACAGGGGCGGTACGAGAGCAGTACTTC.

This chain links TRBV10-3 with TRBJ2-2; 8 nucleotides match TRBD1. Germline lookup yields CDR1 ENHRY and CDR2 SYGVKD. The CDR3 has 14 residues. V shed 4 bases, J shed 4 bases, and the junction held 2 bases outside the gene matches. CDR3 residues: CAISGTGSTGELFF. CDR3 in DNA: TGTGCCATCAGTGGGACAGGGTCCACCGGGGAGCTGTTTTTT.